Below, 20 T cell receptor beta chains from the same sample are listed, as sequenced in a study of shared clonotypes between healthy human individuals (dated by TCRdb to the early 2020s). The protocol used for the library was the immunoSEQ multiplex PCR assay. As stored in TCRdb, this immuneACCESS dataset retains in-frame rearrangements with V and J assigned. A fraction of the clones does not appear; measured against another copy, unresolved V genes explain less than half of the discrepancy, and the remainder lacks a known reason. This sample lists over 2 million clones; roughly 90% were detected once. About 0.41% of the sample is held by the ten biggest clonotypes. Input material: naive CD4+ T cells from PBMCs. Explained via the paper, the cell subset or site label denotes: CD45RA+ positively selected. The receptors were gathered from a man aged 18 to 29 in good health. Some clones in this sample may be carry-over from other donors' samples.

The chain recombines TRBV30 with TRBJ2-5; D is tentatively TRBD1 or TRBD2 (6 bases each). CDR1 GTSNPN and CDR2 SVGIG come from the germline V gene (reference sequence). Between the trimmed V and J ends, which lost 2 bases and 2 bases, there was a span of 21 bases. CDR3 length: 17 residues. CDR3 sequence: CAWSSGRGGQVQETQYF. The CDR3 region has the DNA TGTGCCTGGAGTTCCGGTCGTGGGGGGCAGGTACAAGAGACCCAGTACTTC. The whole variable domain, remainder taken from reference TRBV30 and TRBJ2-5, is SQTIHQWPATLVQPVGSPLSLECTVEGTSNPNLYWYRQAAGRGLQLLFYSVGIGQISSEVPQNLSASRPQDRQFILSSKKLLLSDSGFYLCAWSSGRGGQVQETQYFGPGTRLLVL.

The chain has TRBV7-3 and TRBJ2-3; 8 nucleotides line up with TRBD2. Germline V gene lookup returns CDR1 SGHTA and CDR2 FQGTGA. The V and J ends lost 4 bases and 11 bases, in that order; junction bases with no gene match: 5. The CDR3 loop spans 12 amino acids. This CDR3 is CASSSLSGKQYF. DNA for the CDR3: TGTGCCAGCAGCTCACTTAGCGGGAAGCAGTATTTT.

This sequence joins TRBV7-3 and TRBJ2-4; D unclear. The germline V gene has CDR1 SGHTA and CDR2 FQGTGA. With 1 base removed from V and 0 bases from J, the gap between germline ends came to 13 bases. CDR3 size: 17 residues. The CDR3 protein is CASSLKIVPGAKNIQYF. The CDR3 bases are TGTGCCAGCAGCTTAAAAATCGTCCCGGGAGCCAAAAACATTCAGTACTTC.

This chain links TRBV7-2 with TRBJ1-3, with 9 bases identical to TRBD1. Germline assignment: CDR1 SGHTA and CDR2 FQGNSA. V lost 5 bases and J lost 2; bases outside the gene matches: 13. CDR3 length: 18 amino acids. The chain's CDR3 is CASSPAGTGNRAGNTIYF. CDR3 DNA sequence: TGTGCCAGCAGCCCGGCGGGGACAGGGAATAGGGCTGGAAACACCATATATTTT. Full variable domain (remainder filled in from reference TRBV7-2 and TRBJ1-3): GAGVSQSPSNKVTEKGKDVELRCDPISGHTALYWYRQSLGQGLEFLIYFQGNSAPDKSGLPSDRFSAERTGGSVSTLTIQRTQQEDSAVYLCASSPAGTGNRAGNTIYFGEGSWLTVV.

The chain has TRBV6-4 and TRBJ2-5; D unresolved. Trimming shortened V by 6 bases and J by 5 bases, and 19 bases separated the two germline ends. The CDR3 is 15 amino acids. Germline-derived CDR1 and CDR2 are MRHNA and SNTAGT. CDR3 in amino acids: CASRDLAPVGETQYF. CDR3 bases: TGTGCCAGCAGGGATTTAGCCCCGGTGGGGGAGACCCAGTACTTC.

The chain links TRBV5-4 to TRBJ1-2; TRBD1 is a possible D gene (5 bases). The V end was cut by 3 bases, the J end by 3 bases, with 12 bases between. The CDR3 is made up of 14 amino acids. The germline CDR1 and CDR2 sequences are SGHNT and YYREEE (reference sequence). CDR3 residues: CASSSGQGDYGYTF. The DNA for the CDR3 is TGTGCCAGCAGCTCCGGACAAGGCGACTATGGCTACACCTTC.

In nucleotides, the CDR3 is TGTGCCAGCAGCTTAGAGACTGGGCTAGCGGACAATGAGCAGTTCTTC. Encoded protein: CASSLETGLADNEQFF. The chain links TRBV7-2 to TRBJ2-1, with 7 bases matching TRBD2. CDR3 length: 16 amino acids. V shed 1 base, J shed 5 bases, and the junction held 8 bases outside the gene matches. Germline lookup yields CDR1 SGHTA and CDR2 FQGNSA.

This chain connects TRBV6-1 to TRBJ1-4; D ambiguous. The CDR3 loop spans 14 amino acids. CDR1 and CDR2 from the germline V gene are MNHNS and SASEGT. V was pared by 3 bases and J by 3 bases, with 8 bases between. CDR3 DNA: TGTGCCAGCAGTGATAGGGTGGCTAATGAAAAACTGTTTTTT. Protein sequence: CASSDRVANEKLFF.

The chain combines TRBV11-2 with TRBJ2-3, with 7 bases aligning to TRBD1. With 3 bases clipped from V and 3 bases from J, the junction kept 6 bases outside the gene matches. The germline CDR1 and CDR2 sequences are SGHAT and FQNNGV. This CDR3 is 15 amino acids long. The DNA of the CDR3 is TGTGCCAGCAGCTTTGGGGACAGCAGAACAGATACGCAGTATTTT. This translates into CASSFGDSRTDTQYF. Using reference TRBV11-2 and TRBJ2-3 for the parts outside the CDR3, the full variable domain is EAGVAQSPRYKIIEKRQSVAFWCNPISGHATLYWYQQILGQGPKLLIQFQNNGVVDDSQLPKDRFSAERLKGVDSTLKIQPAKLEDSAVYLCASSFGDSRTDTQYFGPGTRLTVL.

J is TRBJ2-3 and V is TRBV18; TRBD1 matches 7 bases. The length of the CDR3 is 17 residues. Trimming at V came to 3 bases and at J to 0 bases, leaving 9 bases not matched to a gene. Germline values: CDR1 KGHSH, CDR2 LQKENI. This CDR3 reads CASSPPDRASSTDTQYF. The CDR3 bases are TGTGCCAGCTCACCCCCAGACAGGGCCTCTAGCACAGATACGCAGTATTTT.

The chain carries TRBV5-1 and TRBJ2-3; 8 nucleotides match TRBD2. This CDR3 has 15 residues. Germline-derived CDR1 and CDR2 are SGHRS and YFSETQ. V gave up 3 bases and J gave up 6 bases; unmatched junction bases: 9. The CDR3 DNA is TGCGCCAGCAGCTACCTAGCGGGTTCGGCGGATACGCAGTATTTT. Amino acid sequence: CASSYLAGSADTQYF. The full variable domain, completed using reference TRBV5-1 and TRBJ2-3, is KAGVTQTPRYLIKTRGQQVTLSCSPISGHRSVSWYQQTPGQGLQFLFEYFSETQRNKGNFPGRFSGRQFSNSRSEMNVSTLELGDSALYLCASSYLAGSADTQYFGPGTRLTVL.

The V and J genes are TRBV28 and TRBJ2-7, with D possibly called TRBD1 or TRBD2 (5 bases each). The CDR3 sequence is 14 residues long. V was trimmed by 3 bases and J by 2 bases, leaving 11 bases between them. Germline assignment: CDR1 MDHEN and CDR2 SYDVKM. The CDR3 sequence: CASSLRLGPYEQYF. The CDR3 DNA is TGTGCCAGCAGTTTGAGACTGGGACCCTACGAGCAGTACTTC.

The J gene is TRBJ2-2, the V gene TRBV6-1; D is ambiguous. The CDR3 has 13 amino acids. V was pared by 7 bases and J by 5 bases, with 11 bases between. CDR1 and CDR2 (germline): MNHNS, SASEGT. CDR3 coding DNA: TGTGCCAGCATCCGTATAGGAACCGGGGAGCTGTTTTTT. This encodes CASIRIGTGELFF.

The chain links TRBV7-8 to TRBJ1-5; 7 bases are shared with TRBD1. V trimming: 8 bases; J trimming: 2 bases; junction bases outside the gene matches: 6. CDR1 and CDR2 from the germline V gene are SGHVS and FQNEAQ. The length of the CDR3 is 14 residues. The CDR3, as DNA: TGTGCCAGCCGAAAAACAGGGGGCAATCAGCCCCAGCATTTT. This translates into CASRKTGGNQPQHF.

A single count supports this clone. The CDR3 region is CASSLSGSRKGNEQFF. CDR3 DNA sequence: TGTGCCAGCAGCCTGAGCGGGAGTCGTAAGGGCAATGAGCAGTTCTTC. The chain has TRBV4-2 and TRBJ2-1; 8 bases agree with TRBD2. The germline V gene has CDR1 LGHNA and CDR2 YNFKEQ. The J segment lost 6 bases and the V segment lost 4 bases, leaving 11 bases of the junction unmatched. This CDR3 contains 16 residues.

The V and J genes are TRBV7-8 and TRBJ1-2; D not certain. Germline V gives CDR1 SGHVS, CDR2 FQNEAQ. V gave up 5 bases and J gave up 7 bases, with 20 bases separating them. This CDR3 has 15 residues. In nucleotides, the CDR3 is TGTGCCAGCAGCCAGCTGACGGCAAGCCCCTCTGGCTACACCTTC. This gives the protein CASSQLTASPSGYTF.

This clone has only a few counts. The rearrangement uses TRBV9 and TRBJ2-3; 8 bases line up with TRBD2. The CDR3 runs to 15 residues. CDR1 and CDR2 (germline): SGDLS, YYNGEE. The V and J ends lost 2 bases and 3 bases, in that order; junction bases with no gene match: 5. CDR3 nucleotides: TGTGCCAGCAGCGTCCGGGAGGGCAGGACAGATACGCAGTATTTT. This sequence encodes CASSVREGRTDTQYF. The full variable domain, completed using reference TRBV9 and TRBJ2-3, is DSGVTQTPKHLITATGQRVTLRCSPRSGDLSVYWYQQSLDQGLQFLIQYYNGEERAKGNILERFSAQQFPDLHSELNLSSLELGDSALYFCASSVREGRTDTQYFGPGTRLTVL.

The V gene is TRBV5-1, the J gene TRBJ2-2; 8 positions match TRBD2. The V segment lost 1 base and the J segment 6 bases; nucleotides outside the gene matches: 8. The CDR3 runs 16 residues. Germline loops: CDR1 SGHRS, CDR2 YFSETQ. The CDR3 spells CASSLIGRAVSGELFF. The CDR3 nucleotides read TGCGCCAGCAGCTTGATCGGGAGGGCAGTGTCCGGGGAGCTGTTTTTT. The full variable domain, rest sourced from reference TRBV5-1 and TRBJ2-2, is KAGVTQTPRYLIKTRGQQVTLSCSPISGHRSVSWYQQTPGQGLQFLFEYFSETQRNKGNFPGRFSGRQFSNSRSEMNVSTLELGDSALYLCASSLIGRAVSGELFFGEGSRLTVL.

The chain combines TRBV25-1 with TRBJ1-4; possibly TRBD1 for D (5 bases). The CDR3 has 15 residues. The ends were cut back, 5 bases at V and 3 bases at J, with 13 bases in the middle. Germline lookup yields CDR1 MGHDK and CDR2 SYGVNS. The CDR3: CASSPKGVANEKLFF. In DNA, the CDR3 is TGTGCCAGCAGTCCCAAAGGGGTGGCTAATGAAAAACTGTTTTTT.

V usage is TRBV6-6 and J usage is TRBJ2-7, with a weak D call TRBD1 (5 bases). The CDR3 is made up of 14 amino acids. Germline CDR1 MNHNY, CDR2 SVGAGI (reference sequence). V lost 0 bases to trimming and J lost 3 bases, with 9 bases between them. The CDR3 DNA reads TGTGCCAGCAGTTACTCGAAGGGGAACTACGAGCAGTACTTC. As protein: CASSYSKGNYEQYF.